A selection of T cell receptor beta chains follows, all from one sample in a study of human T cells and chemical hapten exposure. TCRdb used MiXCR to reprocess the RACE reads, holding one entry per CDR3 protein. The sample includes approximately 80,000 distinct CDR3 sequences, approximately 8% of them seen just once. The sequencing here drew on whole blood, taken in connection with sensitization to the hapten diphenylcyclopropenone (DPC). Every receptor here comes from a woman aged 25 to 39 with alopecia areata. Some clones in this sample may be carry-over from other donors' samples. Both conserved end residues are trimmed from each CDR3. The order of the fields is clone size, V gene, CDR3 protein. The size entry is marked missing in some rows and otherwise reads once, few, many or a size class.

>few|TRBV7-2
ASSPRWGSGEKLF
>many|TRBV27
ASSPLGSGGPLSTDTQY
>many|TRBV2
ASSIDRGNTEAF
>.|TRBV2
ASSEVLSEMMPQH
>many|TRBV7-3
ASSSGTGGSEQF
>few|TRBV27
ASSLGGYSYNEQF
>.|TRBV11-2
ASSLERNTIY
>.|TRBV18
ASSPPFPNSNTEAF
>many|TRBV7-9
ASSVTGGMGETQY
>few|TRBV6-1
ASSEVGTQETQY
>many|TRBV3-1
ASSQVPARETQY
>.|TRBV27
ASSRDSLNYGYT
>.|TRBV20-1
SARKGDQPQH
>many|TRBV5-1
ASSLNREKDGYT